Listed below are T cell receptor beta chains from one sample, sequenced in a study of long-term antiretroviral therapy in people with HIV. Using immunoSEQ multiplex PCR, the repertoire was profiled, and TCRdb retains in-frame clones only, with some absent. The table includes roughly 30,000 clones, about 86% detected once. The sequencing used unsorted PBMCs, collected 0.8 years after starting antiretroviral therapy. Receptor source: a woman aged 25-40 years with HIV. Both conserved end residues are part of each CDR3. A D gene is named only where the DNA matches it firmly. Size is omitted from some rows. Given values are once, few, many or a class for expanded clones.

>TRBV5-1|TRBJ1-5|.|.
TGCGCCAGCAGGCTGGGGGGGGATCAGCCCCAGCATTTT
CASRLGGDQPQHF
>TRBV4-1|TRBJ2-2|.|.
TGCGCCAGCAGTTTTCTAGAGACCACCGGGGAGCTGTTTTTT
CASSFLETTGELFF
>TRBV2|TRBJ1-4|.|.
TGTGCCAGGAGATCCGGGACGGCTAATGAAAAACTGTTTTTT
CARRSGTANEKLFF
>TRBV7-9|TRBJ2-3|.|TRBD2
TGTGCCAGCAGTAGTGGGACTAGCGGGGGGCCCACAGATACGCAGTATTTT
CASSSGTSGGPTDTQYF
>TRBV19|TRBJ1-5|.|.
TGTGCCAGTAGCACCCTATTTGAGCGGCATTTT
CASSTLFERHF
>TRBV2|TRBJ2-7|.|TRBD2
TGTGCCAGCAAAGACAGAGCGGGGCTCTACGAGCAGTACTTC
CASKDRAGLYEQYF
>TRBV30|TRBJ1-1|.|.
TGTGCCTGGAGAGGTCTCCTTTGGGGTGGGTCTGAAGCTTTCTTT
CAWRGLLWGGSEAFF
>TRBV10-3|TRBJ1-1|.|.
TGTGCCATCAGTGACGAGGGTTTTAGAGCTTTCTTT
CAISDEGFRAFF
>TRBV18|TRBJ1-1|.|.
TGTGCCAGCTCATTTTCAGCCGGGTCCCTCGATGATTATGTGAACACTGAAGCTTTCTTT
CASSFSAGSLDDYVNTEAFF
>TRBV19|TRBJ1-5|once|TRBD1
TGTGCCAGTAGTAACCCCGGGACAGGGACCCAGCCCCAGCATTTT
CASSNPGTGTQPQHF
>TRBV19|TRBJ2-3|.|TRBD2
TGTGCCAGTCGTCTCGGGACTAGCGGCACAGATACGCAGTATTTT
CASRLGTSGTDTQYF
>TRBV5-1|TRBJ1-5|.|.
TGCGCCAGCAGCTTGTATGGGGGGTCCGGTCAGCCCCAGCATTTT
CASSLYGGSGQPQHF
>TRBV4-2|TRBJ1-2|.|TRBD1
TGTGCCAGCAGTCGGACAGGGGGCGAACAAGGCTACACCTTC
CASSRTGGEQGYTF
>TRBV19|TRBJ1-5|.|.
TGTGCCAGTAGACCGGGGTTCAATCAGCCCCAGCATTTT
CASRPGFNQPQHF
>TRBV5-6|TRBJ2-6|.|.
TGTGCCAGCAGCTTACCGGGTTCTGGGGCCAACGTCCTGACTTTC
CASSLPGSGANVLTF
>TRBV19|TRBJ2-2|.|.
TGTGCCAGTAAACCCCGGGCAGGGGAAAACACCGGGGAGCTGTTTTTT
CASKPRAGENTGELFF
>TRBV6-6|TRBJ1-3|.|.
TGTGCCAGCAGTTATTTCAGCCAGGGCACCGGAAACACCATATATTTT
CASSYFSQGTGNTIYF
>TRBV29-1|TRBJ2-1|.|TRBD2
TGCAGCGTCCCGGGGGGAGGGAATGAGCAGTTCTTC
CSVPGGGNEQFF
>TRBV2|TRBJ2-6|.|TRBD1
TGTGCCAGCAGTGAAATTCGGGCCGGGACAGGGGGATCAAAGGGCTCTGGGGCCAACGTCCTGACTTTC
CASSEIRAGTGGSKGSGANVLTF
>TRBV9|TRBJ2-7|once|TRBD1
TGTGCCAGCAGCCCAACTACCGGGACAGGGAGTGCCGAGCAGTACTTC
CASSPTTGTGSAEQYF
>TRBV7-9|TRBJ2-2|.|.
TGTGCCAGCAGCTTAGTAGGAGGGACCGGGGAGCTGTTTTTT
CASSLVGGTGELFF
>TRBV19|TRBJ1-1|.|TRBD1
TGTGCCAGCCGCGACAGGGGTTTCGCTGAAGCTTTCTTT
CASRDRGFAEAFF
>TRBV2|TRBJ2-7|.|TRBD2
TGTGCCAGCAGTGACACCTTCGGGGGGACTAACTATGAGCAGTACTTC
CASSDTFGGTNYEQYF
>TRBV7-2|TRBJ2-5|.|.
TGTGCCAGCAGCCCCACGGCCCGGGCGAAGCGTTCTGAGACCCAGTACTTC
CASSPTARAKRSETQYF
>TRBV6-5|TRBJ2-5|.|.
TGTGCCAGCAGTTACTCTCGGAGGGCGTCCCAAGAGACCCAGTACTTC
CASSYSRRASQETQYF
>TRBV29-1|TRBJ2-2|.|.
TGCAGCGTTGGAGATCGCACCGGGGAGCTGTTTTTT
CSVGDRTGELFF
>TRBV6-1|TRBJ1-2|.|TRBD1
TGTGCCAGCACCCTTGGACAGGCCGATGGGGCTGGCTACACCTTC
CASTLGQADGAGYTF
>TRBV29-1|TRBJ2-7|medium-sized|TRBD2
TGCAGCGTTGGACTAGCGGGGGGGATATATTCCTACGAGCAGTACTTC
CSVGLAGGIYSYEQYF
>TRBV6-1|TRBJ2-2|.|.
TGTGCCAGCAGTCTGAGTTTCACCGGGGAGCTGTTTTTT
CASSLSFTGELFF
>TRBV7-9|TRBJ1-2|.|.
TGTGCCAGCAGTCAAGGCGGAGCAGGGGTTTATGGCTACACCTTC
CASSQGGAGVYGYTF
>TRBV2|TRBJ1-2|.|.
TGTGCCAGCAGTGGATCCAGATCGAATAACTATGGCTACACCTTC
CASSGSRSNNYGYTF
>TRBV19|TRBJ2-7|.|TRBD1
TGTGCCAGCAGACCAGAGGGGGCCCAGGGGGAGCAGTACTTC
CASRPEGAQGEQYF
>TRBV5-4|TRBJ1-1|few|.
TGTGCCAGCAGCCTCTTCGCCAAGACAGGAGCGAACACTGAAGCTTTCTTT
CASSLFAKTGANTEAFF
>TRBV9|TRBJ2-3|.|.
TGTGCCAGCAGCGTAGTGGAGGGGACAGATACGCAGTATTTT
CASSVVEGTDTQYF
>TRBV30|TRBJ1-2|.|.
TGTGCCTGGAGTGTACGGGGGACGGGCTATGGCTACACCTTC
CAWSVRGTGYGYTF
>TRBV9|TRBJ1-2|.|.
TGTGCCAGCAGCGTCCGGGGGATCTCTAACTATGGCTACACCTTC
CASSVRGISNYGYTF
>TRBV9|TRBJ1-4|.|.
TGTGCCAGCAGCGGCCCGGGAGATGAAAAACTGTTTTTT
CASSGPGDEKLFF
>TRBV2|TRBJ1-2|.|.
TGTGCCAGCAGTGAGGGCGGTGGGGGGCGATACTATGGCTACACCTTC
CASSEGGGGRYYGYTF
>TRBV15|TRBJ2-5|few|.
TGTGCCACCAGCAGAGTATCCGACCAAGAGACCCAGTACTTC
CATSRVSDQETQYF
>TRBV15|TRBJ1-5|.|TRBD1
TGTGCCACCAGCATTACAGGGGGCAGCAATCAGCCCCAGCATTTT
CATSITGGSNQPQHF
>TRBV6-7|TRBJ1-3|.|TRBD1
TGTGCCAGCTTCACACCCGGGACAGGGGCTGGAAACACCATATATTTT
CASFTPGTGAGNTIYF
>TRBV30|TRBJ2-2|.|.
TGTGCCTGGACAGAGCACTTGAACACCGGGGAGCTGTTTTTT
CAWTEHLNTGELFF
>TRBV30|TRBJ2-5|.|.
TGTGCCTGGGGCAAGGAGACCCAGTACTTC
CAWGKETQYF
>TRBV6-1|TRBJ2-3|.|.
TGTGCCAGCAGCGAGCCCCACACCCTGGCAGATACGCAGTATTTT
CASSEPHTLADTQYF